A selection of T cell receptor beta chains follows, all from one sample in a study of T cells in Graves' hyperthyroidism and ophthalmopathy. Each CDR3 protein gets one entry after TCRdb re-called the multiplex PCR reads with MiXCR. The sample includes over 650,000 distinct CDR3 sequences, roughly 46% of them seen just once. Sequenced input: peripheral blood or thyroid tissue (not recorded which). These receptors all come from an adult man with Graves' disease, either hyperthyroidism or ophthalmopathy (not recorded which). Both conserved end residues are part of each CDR3. D genes are given only for firm matches. Clone sizes are given selectively: once, few, many, or a class where the clone is expanded.

cdr3_nt cdr3_aa j_call clone_size d_call v_call
TGTGCCAGCAGCTTAGACGGCAGGTTGAACACTGAAGCTTTCTTT CASSLDGRLNTEAFF TRBJ1-1 many - TRBV7-9
TGTGCCAGCAGCTTAGTTCGGCGGGGGATTTCACCCCTCCACTTT CASSLVRRGISPLHF TRBJ1-6 - - TRBV7-8
TGTGCCAGCAGCATTGACAGGGCGGGTGAAAAACTGTTTTTT CASSIDRAGEKLFF TRBJ1-4 few TRBD1 TRBV7-9
TGTGCCAGTAGTACCTACAGGGGGCAAAATTCACCCCTCCACTTT CASSTYRGQNSPLHF TRBJ1-6 many TRBD1 TRBV19
TGCAGCGTTGGGTGGGGGAATCAGCCCCAGCATTTT CSVGWGNQPQHF TRBJ1-5 few - TRBV29-1
TGTGCCAGCTCAGGGTCGGGAAATTCACCCCTCCACTTT CASSGSGNSPLHF TRBJ1-6 few - TRBV2
TGTGCCAGCAGTGAACCGGGACAGGGCACTGAAGCTTTCTTT CASSEPGQGTEAFF TRBJ1-1 - TRBD1 TRBV7-9
TGCAGTGCTAGAGATCCCGCAGGGAAAGGTTACGAGCAGTACTTC CSARDPAGKGYEQYF TRBJ2-7 - - TRBV20-1
TGTGCCAGCAGCGTAGATTGGCGGGGGGGTGGCGAGCAGTACTTC CASSVDWRGGGEQYF TRBJ2-7 - TRBD2 TRBV9
TGCGCCAGCAGCTTAACGACAGGGTCAGAGCCCCAGCATTTT CASSLTTGSEPQHF TRBJ1-5 - TRBD1 TRBV5-1
TGTGCCATCAGTGGGGCTACAGGGAGCAATCAGCCCCAGCATTTT CAISGATGSNQPQHF TRBJ1-5 - - TRBV10-3
TGTGCCACCAGTGATGGGGTTGGAGCTTTCTTT CATSDGVGAFF TRBJ1-1 many - TRBV24-1
TGCAGCGTTGTGGGACAGGACCACTACGAGCAGTACTTC CSVVGQDHYEQYF TRBJ2-7 - TRBD1 TRBV29-1
TGTGCCATCAGTCCTCAAATCCAAGATCAGCCCCAGCATTTT CAISPQIQDQPQHF TRBJ1-5 - - TRBV10-3
TGTGCCAGCAGCTTAGAGGACAGGGGCGACTATGGCTACACCTTC CASSLEDRGDYGYTF TRBJ1-2 few TRBD1 TRBV7-2
TGCGCCAGCAGCCCGCTAGGACTGAAGGCCACTGAAGCTTTCTTT CASSPLGLKATEAFF TRBJ1-1 - - TRBV7-9
TGCAGTGCTAGAGACAGGGGAGGAACCGGGGAGCTGTTTTTT CSARDRGGTGELFF TRBJ2-2 - - TRBV20-1
TGCAGTGCCAGAATGGGCTCTGGAAGCACCATATATTTT CSARMGSGSTIYF TRBJ1-3 - - TRBV20-1
TGTGCCAGTAGTATAACAGGGGACGCTGAAGCTTTCTTT CASSITGDAEAFF TRBJ1-1 - TRBD1 TRBV19
TGTGCCAGCAGCGTGGGACAGGCTAACTATGGCTACACCTTC CASSVGQANYGYTF TRBJ1-2 few TRBD1 TRBV6-1
TGTGCCAGCAGCTTAGCGGAGAACTATGGCTACACCTTC CASSLAENYGYTF TRBJ1-2 many - TRBV11-2
TGTGCCAGCAGTGCCTACAGGGGCTACGAGCAGTACTTC CASSAYRGYEQYF TRBJ2-7 many TRBD1 TRBV2
TGTGCCAGCAGCTTAAGTTCGGGTACCGGGGAGCTGTTTTTT CASSLSSGTGELFF TRBJ2-2 - - TRBV7-3
TGTGCCAGCAGCCAAGAGCGGTTAGCCTACGAGCAGTACTTC CASSQERLAYEQYF TRBJ2-7 few - TRBV4-2
TGTGCCAGCAGCTTAGATTGGGGTGGTAGCACTGAAGCTTTCTTT CASSLDWGGSTEAFF TRBJ1-1 many - TRBV7-2
TGTGCCAGTAGAACCGGGACTAGCGGGAGAACCGGGGAGCTGTTTTTT CASRTGTSGRTGELFF TRBJ2-2 few TRBD2 TRBV19
TGCAGTGCAAAGCGGCAGGGGGCGTTCAGGGAGAGTTCACCCCTCCACTTT CSAKRQGAFRESSPLHF TRBJ1-6 - TRBD1 TRBV20-1
TGCAGTGCTAGCAGACAGGGAGGCTATGGCTACACCTTC CSASRQGGYGYTF TRBJ1-2 many TRBD1 TRBV20-1